These 14 T cell receptor beta chains were all obtained from the same sample, sequenced in a study of blood T cell repertoires in COVID-19. The repertoire was sequenced with immunoSEQ multiplex PCR; TCRdb's copy has only in-frame clones and lacks some. The data hold roughly 400,000 clones, with less than 95% observed a single time. Sequenced: PBMCs or T cells enriched from blood (not recorded which). These receptors were collected from a man in his late teens or twenties who had recovered from COVID-19.

The chain employs TRBV19 and TRBJ1-6, with 8 positions matching TRBD1. The CDR3 covers 14 residues. V lost 6 bases, J lost 10 bases, and 8 bases stayed unmatched. Germline values: CDR1 LNHDA, CDR2 SQIVND (reference sequence). The CDR3 sequence: CASRNGQGRSPLHF. CDR3 in DNA: TGTGCCAGTAGAAACGGACAGGGTCGGTCACCCCTCCACTTT.

This chain connects TRBV2 to TRBJ2-7; perhaps TRBD2 as D (6 bases). CDR3 length: 15 residues. CDR1 is SNHLY and CDR2 is FYNNEI in the germline V gene. V gave up 4 bases and J gave up 3 bases, with 16 bases separating them. In DNA, the CDR3 is TGTGCCAGCAGTGTGGGCTCGGGTAGCGGCTACGAGCAGTACTTC. It translates to CASSVGSGSGYEQYF.

The V and J genes are TRBV3-1 (or the pseudogene TRBV3-2) and TRBJ2-1; 7 bases line up with TRBD2. The trim removed 5 bases at V and 8 bases at J, leaving 12 bases unmatched. The CDR3 runs to 15 residues. Germline lookup yields CDR1 LGHDT and CDR2 YNNKEL (reference sequence). CDR3 bases: TGTGCCAGCAGCTACAGAGGGCGGGAGTTCCATGAGCAGTTCTTC. It specifies CASSYRGREFHEQFF.

This clone was observed a handful of times. The genes are TRBV27 and TRBJ2-7; 11 nucleotides line up with TRBD1. Germline V CDR1 and CDR2: MNHEY, SMNVEV (reference sequence). J was trimmed by 7 bases and V by 4 bases; bases with no gene match: 6. The CDR3 covers 14 residues. This CDR3 is CASSSDRGLGEQYF. As DNA, the CDR3 is TGTGCCAGCAGTTCGGACAGGGGGCTCGGAGAGCAGTACTTC.

The chain uses TRBV19 and TRBJ1-2; D uncertain. Germline V gene lookup returns CDR1 LNHDA and CDR2 SQIVND (reference sequence). Trimming pared 5 bases from V and 5 bases from J, leaving 12 bases between. CDR3 size: 13 residues. The CDR3 loop reads CASSVTIGYGYTF. Here the CDR3 DNA reads TGTGCCAGTAGTGTCACAATCGGGTATGGCTACACCTTC.

V usage is TRBV3-1 (or the pseudogene TRBV3-2) and J usage is TRBJ2-5, with D maybe TRBD1 (5 bases). The CDR3 contains 12 residues. V was shortened by 0 bases and J by 7 bases, with 6 bases between the two germline ends. Germline V gene lookup returns CDR1 LGHDT and CDR2 YNNKEL (reference sequence). CDR3 amino acids: CASSQDRGTQYF. In nucleotides, the CDR3 is TGTGCCAGCAGCCAAGATAGGGGGACCCAGTACTTC.

This clone was seen a single time. This chain links TRBV18 with TRBJ2-2; no clear D gene. The V and J ends lost 2 bases and 7 bases respectively, with 8 bases between them. Germline CDR1 and CDR2: KGHSH and LQKENI. The CDR3 has 13 residues. The CDR3 sequence is CASSPKSVGELFF. The DNA for the CDR3 is TGTGCCAGCTCACCAAAGTCGGTCGGGGAGCTGTTTTTT.

The rearrangement joins TRBV2 to TRBJ1-6, with D unresolved. CDR1 and CDR2 (germline): SNHLY, FYNNEI. Trimming took off 8 bases at V and 7 bases at J, with 18 bases between the two ends. This CDR3 is 15 amino acids long. CDR3 in DNA: TGTGCCAGCCGGGGAGAGGACGGAGCCAATTCACCCCTCCACTTT. It translates to CASRGEDGANSPLHF.

The J gene is TRBJ2-7, the V gene TRBV5-8; 7 positions match TRBD1. Germline-derived CDR1 and CDR2 are SGHTS and YDEGEE. Trimming removed 2 bases from V and 3 bases from J; junction bases left unmatched: 17. The CDR3 spans 18 residues. CDR3 nucleotides: TGTGCCAGCAGCTTAGTCCTCCCGGGGACAGCGAGGAACTACGAGCAGTACTTC. Its translation is CASSLVLPGTARNYEQYF.

The CDR3 protein is CASSVEGSGNTIYF. In DNA form, the CDR3 reads TGTGCCAGCAGCGTAGAGGGGTCTGGAAACACCATATATTTT. The chain joins TRBV9 to TRBJ1-3, with TRBD1 as a possible D gene (5 bases). This CDR3 has 14 amino acids. Between the trimmed V and J ends, which lost 0 bases and 1 base, there was a span of 5 bases. Germline assignment: CDR1 SGDLS and CDR2 YYNGEE.

This rearrangement joins TRBV3-1 (or the pseudogene TRBV3-2) to TRBJ1-1; D might be TRBD1 (5 bases). Germline V lookup: CDR1 LGHDT, CDR2 YNNKEL (reference sequence). The CDR3 length is 14 residues. V lost 4 bases to trimming and J lost 4 bases, with 13 bases between them. DNA for the CDR3: TGTGCCAGCAGCCCGGACATTATGGGCACTGAAGCTTTCTTT. This encodes CASSPDIMGTEAFF.

The chain recombines TRBV5-1 with TRBJ2-3; 8 bases fit TRBD2. The CDR3 has 14 amino acids. Germline V gene data show CDR1 as SGHRS and CDR2 as YFSETQ. Trimming removed 3 bases from V and 3 bases from J; junction bases left unmatched: 3. The CDR3, as DNA: TGCGCCAGCAGCTCCGGGAGGGGGACAGATACGCAGTATTTT. Translated, it gives CASSSGRGTDTQYF.

J is TRBJ1-2 and V is TRBV9, with 9 bases that match TRBD1. V lost 4 bases to trimming and J lost 8 bases; unmatched junction nucleotides: 15. The CDR3 runs to 16 residues. CDR1 and CDR2 from the germline V gene are SGDLS and YYNGEE. This CDR3 is CASSSGTGRAQGGYTF. The CDR3, as DNA: TGTGCCAGCAGCTCCGGGACAGGGAGGGCGCAGGGGGGCTACACCTTC.

The genes are TRBV6-1 and TRBJ2-3; 10 bases match TRBD1. The V gene's germline CDR1 is MNHNS and CDR2 SASEGT. CDR3 length equals 15 residues. V trimming: 3 bases; J trimming: 1 base; junction bases outside the gene matches: 1. CDR3 in amino acids: CASSEGTGGTDTQYF. For the CDR3, the DNA is TGTGCCAGCAGTGAGGGGACAGGGGGCACAGATACGCAGTATTTT.